Listed below are T cell receptor beta chains from one sample, sequenced in a study of blood T cell repertoires in COVID-19. Using immunoSEQ multiplex PCR, the repertoire was profiled, and TCRdb retains in-frame clones only, with some absent. The sample holds about 280,000 clones, approximately 90% seen once. The sample was peripheral blood. The receptors originated from a man in his forties with acute or convalescent COVID-19. Both conserved end residues are part of each CDR3. D genes are given only for firm matches. Clone size is given for some rows only: seen once, a few or many times, or a class if the clone is expanded.

>NA|NA|TRBJ1-4|TRBV7-9
CASSFDGGNEKLFF
TGTGCCAGCAGCTTCGACGGGGGTAATGAAAAACTGTTTTTT
>TRBD1|NA|TRBJ1-1|TRBV10-2
CASSGTANTEAFF
TGCGCCAGCAGCGGGACAGCGAACACTGAAGCTTTCTTT
>NA|once|TRBJ1-5|TRBV2
CASSEIRNQPQHF
TGTGCCAGCAGTGAAATCAGGAATCAGCCCCAGCATTTT
>NA|NA|TRBJ1-1|TRBV27
CASSLWAQENTEAFF
TGTGCCAGCAGTTTATGGGCCCAGGAGAACACTGAAGCTTTCTTT
>NA|NA|TRBJ2-3|TRBV18
CASSPPRLGSTDTQYF
TGTGCCAGCTCACCACCGAGACTCGGGAGCACAGATACGCAGTATTTT
>NA|NA|TRBJ1-1|TRBV5-1
CASTSEGGVTEAFF
TGCGCCAGCACCTCGGAAGGGGGAGTCACTGAAGCTTTCTTT
>TRBD2|NA|TRBJ2-2|TRBV11-3
CASGGANTGELFF
TGTGCCAGCGGGGGGGCGAACACCGGGGAGCTGTTTTTT
>NA|NA|TRBJ2-3|TRBV12-3/TRBV12-4
CASRPSGESAQYF
TGTGCCAGCAGGCCGTCCGGGGAATCGGCGCAGTATTTT
>NA|NA|TRBJ2-7|TRBV2
CASSWAGEQYF
TGTGCCAGCTCCTGGGCAGGCGAGCAGTACTTC
>NA|NA|TRBJ1-6|TRBV27
CASSLVRGSPLHF
TGTGCCAGCAGTTTAGTCCGGGGATCACCCCTCCACTTT
>TRBD1|once|TRBJ1-4|TRBV2
CASTRTGLTSEEKLFF
TGTGCCAGCACTCGGACAGGGTTGACATCTGAGGAAAAACTGTTTTTT
>TRBD2|NA|TRBJ2-7|TRBV11-2
CASSTVRGSSYEQYF
TGTGCCAGCAGCACAGTGCGGGGGAGCTCCTACGAGCAGTACTTC
>NA|NA|TRBJ1-2|TRBV18
CASSPAPRGKNYGYTF
TGTGCCAGCTCACCCGCCCCCAGGGGCAAAAACTATGGCTACACCTTC
>NA|NA|TRBJ1-6|TRBV2
CASSEFQGSYNSPLHF
TGTGCCAGCAGTGAATTCCAGGGGTCCTATAATTCACCCCTCCACTTT
>NA|once|TRBJ2-1|TRBV24-1
CATSDSSQGYYNEQFF
TGTGCCACCAGTGATTCGAGTCAGGGATACTACAATGAGCAGTTCTTC
>NA|NA|TRBJ2-7|TRBV30
CAWSVWAGPDEQYF
TGTGCCTGGAGTGTATGGGCAGGGCCAGACGAGCAGTACTTC
>TRBD2|NA|TRBJ2-3|TRBV2
CASSEGWEGDTQYF
TGTGCCAGCAGTGAGGGCTGGGAGGGAGATACGCAGTATTTT
>TRBD1|NA|TRBJ1-1|TRBV7-9
CASSPGQGAFF
TGTGCCAGCAGCCCGGGACAGGGAGCTTTCTTT
>TRBD1|NA|TRBJ1-1|TRBV30
CAWSKPGQGNTEAFF
TGTGCCTGGAGTAAACCCGGACAGGGGAACACTGAAGCTTTCTTT
>NA|NA|TRBJ1-2|TRBV4-1
CASSQDPRIGNGYTF
TGCGCCAGCAGCCAAGATCCCAGAATCGGGAATGGCTACACCTTC
>TRBD1|NA|TRBJ1-3|TRBV4-2
CASSQDGWGTGGRNTIYF
TGTGCCAGCAGCCAAGATGGTTGGGGGACAGGGGGCAGAAACACCATATATTTT
>TRBD1|NA|TRBJ2-7|TRBV6-5
CASREGTAVYYEQYF
TGTGCCAGCAGAGAGGGGACAGCCGTATACTACGAGCAGTACTTC
>TRBD1|NA|TRBJ1-6|TRBV11-1
CASSSTGKNSPLHF
TGTGCCAGCAGCTCGACAGGGAAAAATTCACCCCTCCACTTT
>NA|NA|TRBJ1-2|TRBV6-5
CASRDKTHFYGYTF
TGTGCCAGCAGGGATAAGACACATTTCTATGGCTACACCTTC
>NA|NA|TRBJ2-3|TRBV9
CASSVGIADTDTQYF
TGTGCCAGCAGCGTAGGGATAGCGGACACAGATACGCAGTATTTT
>NA|few|TRBJ1-2|TRBV5-4
CASSLQGPWGYTF
TGTGCCAGCAGCTTACAGGGTCCTTGGGGCTACACCTTC
>NA|NA|TRBJ2-6|TRBV29-1
CSVGGFSGANVLTF
TGCAGCGTTGGAGGGTTCTCTGGGGCCAACGTCCTGACTTTC
>NA|NA|TRBJ2-2|TRBV10-1
CASSEGGTANTGELFF
TGCGCCAGCAGTGAGGGCGGGACGGCCAACACCGGGGAGCTGTTTTTT
>TRBD1|NA|TRBJ1-3|TRBV18
CASSRGASGNTIYF
TGTGCCAGCTCCAGGGGGGCCTCTGGAAACACCATATATTTT
>NA|NA|TRBJ1-2|TRBV12-3/TRBV12-4
CASTWGGLGGYTF
TGTGCCAGCACCTGGGGGGGGCTTGGGGGCTACACCTTC
>NA|NA|TRBJ1-2|TRBV27
CASSSILRGYGYTF
TGTGCCAGCAGTTCGATCCTCCGGGGCTATGGCTACACCTTC
>TRBD1|NA|TRBJ1-3|TRBV12-3/TRBV12-4
CASATGDGNTIYF
TGTGCCAGCGCCACAGGGGACGGAAACACCATATATTTT
>TRBD2|few|TRBJ2-1|TRBV5-5
CASSLGAAGSSYNEQFF
TGTGCCAGCAGCTTGGGTGCAGCGGGAAGCTCCTACAATGAGCAGTTCTTC
>TRBD1|NA|TRBJ1-5|TRBV15
CATSRVIGGDQPQHF
TGTGCCACCAGCAGAGTTATAGGGGGCGATCAGCCCCAGCATTTT
>TRBD1|NA|TRBJ2-7|TRBV4-1
CASSQSGQGSYEQYF
TGCGCCAGCAGCCAATCGGGACAGGGGTCCTACGAGCAGTACTTC
>TRBD1|NA|TRBJ1-1|TRBV27
CASSQGQGALEAFF
TGTGCCAGCAGTCAGGGACAGGGGGCGCTCGAAGCTTTCTTT